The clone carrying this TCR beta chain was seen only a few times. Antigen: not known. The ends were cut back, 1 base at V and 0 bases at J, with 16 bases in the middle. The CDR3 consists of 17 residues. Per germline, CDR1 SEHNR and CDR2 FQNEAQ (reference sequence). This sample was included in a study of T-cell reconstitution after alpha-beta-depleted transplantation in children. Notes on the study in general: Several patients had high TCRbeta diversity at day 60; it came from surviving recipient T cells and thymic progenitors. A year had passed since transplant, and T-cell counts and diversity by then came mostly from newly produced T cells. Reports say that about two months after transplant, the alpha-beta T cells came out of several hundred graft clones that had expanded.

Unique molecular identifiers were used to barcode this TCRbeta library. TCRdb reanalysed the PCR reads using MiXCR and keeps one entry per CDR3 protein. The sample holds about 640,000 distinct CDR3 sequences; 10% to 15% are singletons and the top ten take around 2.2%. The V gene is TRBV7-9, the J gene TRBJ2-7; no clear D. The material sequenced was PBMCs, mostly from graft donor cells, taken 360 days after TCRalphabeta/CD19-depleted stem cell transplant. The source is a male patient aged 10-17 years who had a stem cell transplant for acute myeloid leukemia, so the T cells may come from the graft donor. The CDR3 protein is CASSLVSFLGPSYEQYF. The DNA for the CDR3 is TGTGCCAGCAGCTTAGTCTCTTTTCTTGGGCCCTCCTACGAGCAGTACTTC.